These T cell receptor beta chains were read from a single sample in a study of blood T cell repertoires in COVID-19. Measured with immunoSEQ multiplex PCR; TCRdb has only the in-frame clones, and not every one. The sample records some 380,000 clones, roughly 90% being singletons. Sequencing input: peripheral blood. These TCRs come from a man aged 18-30 years with active or convalescent COVID-19. Both conserved end residues are part of each CDR3. A D gene is named only where the DNA matches it firmly. Rows may omit the clone size; those that give it use once, few, many or a size class.

size: NA; length: 15; J: TRBJ1-2; V: TRBV10-1; D: NA; DNA: TGCGCCAGCAGTGAGTGGGGGCCGACAGAGAATGGCTACACCTTC; CDR3: CASSEWGPTENGYTF
size: NA; length: 13; J: TRBJ1-5; V: TRBV12-3/TRBV12-4; D: NA; DNA: TGTGCCAGTGCCGCTCAGGTTGGGCAGCCCCAGCATTTT; CDR3: CASAAQVGQPQHF
size: NA; length: 16; J: TRBJ2-5; V: TRBV7-9; D: TRBD1; DNA: TGTGCCAGCAGCTTAGATGGCCAGGGGGCGCGGGAGACCCAGTACTTC; CDR3: CASSLDGQGARETQYF
size: NA; length: 16; J: TRBJ2-5; V: TRBV28; D: TRBD2; DNA: TGTGCCAGCAGTTTGGGTGAGGGACTAGCGGAAGAGACCCAGTACTTC; CDR3: CASSLGEGLAEETQYF
size: NA; length: 15; J: TRBJ1-4; V: TRBV3-1/TRBV3-2; D: TRBD1; DNA: TGTGCCAGCAGCCAAGCGGGACAGGTGCAGGGAAAACTGTTTTTT; CDR3: CASSQAGQVQGKLFF
size: NA; length: 17; J: TRBJ2-1; V: TRBV4-1; D: NA; DNA: TGCGCCAGCAGCCAAGGGACCCAGACTAGCTCCTACAATGAGCAGTTCTTC; CDR3: CASSQGTQTSSYNEQFF
size: NA; length: 15; J: TRBJ1-5; V: TRBV3-1/TRBV3-2; D: TRBD1; DNA: TGTGCCAGCAGCCAACGAGGGACAGGCAATCAGCCCCAGCATTTT; CDR3: CASSQRGTGNQPQHF
size: NA; length: 15; J: TRBJ1-6; V: TRBV20-1; D: TRBD1; DNA: TGCAGTGCTAGTGAGGTGACAGGGGGCTCGTCACCCCTCCACTTT; CDR3: CSASEVTGGSSPLHF
size: NA; length: 15; J: TRBJ2-2; V: TRBV5-1; D: TRBD1; DNA: TGCGCCAGCAGACAGGGGGTCGCGAACACCGGGGAGCTGTTTTTT; CDR3: CASRQGVANTGELFF
size: NA; length: 15; J: TRBJ2-2; V: TRBV9; D: TRBD2; DNA: TGTGCCAGCAGTTCGGGGGGGACGGGCACCGGGGAGCTGTTTTTT; CDR3: CASSSGGTGTGELFF
size: NA; length: 14; J: TRBJ2-3; V: TRBV7-3; D: NA; DNA: TGTGCCAGCAGCTTAACCAGGAACACAGATACGCAGTATTTT; CDR3: CASSLTRNTDTQYF
size: few; length: 14; J: TRBJ2-3; V: TRBV6-4; D: NA; DNA: TGTGCCAGCAGTGACTCGAGTAGCGCAGATACGCAGTATTTT; CDR3: CASSDSSSADTQYF
size: NA; length: 16; J: TRBJ2-2; V: TRBV9; D: NA; DNA: TGTGCCAGCAACGACGGGACACATGATAACACCGGGGAGCTGTTTTTT; CDR3: CASNDGTHDNTGELFF
size: once; length: 15; J: TRBJ2-3; V: TRBV6-8; D: NA; DNA: TGTGCCAGCAGGAAACTACCGGTGGGCACAGATACGCAGTATTTT; CDR3: CASRKLPVGTDTQYF
size: once; length: 12; J: TRBJ1-2; V: TRBV28; D: NA; DNA: TGTGCCAGCAGCCCCCTCGTCCGTGGCTACACCTTC; CDR3: CASSPLVRGYTF
size: NA; length: 14; J: TRBJ1-1; V: TRBV5-1; D: NA; DNA: TGCGCCAGCAGCTTGGGACTAGGGGACACTGAAGCTTTCTTT; CDR3: CASSLGLGDTEAFF
size: NA; length: 17; J: TRBJ1-2; V: TRBV4-3; D: NA; DNA: TGCGCCAGCAGCCAAGAAGACGACAGCTCCATATCCTATGGCTACACCTTC; CDR3: CASSQEDDSSISYGYTF
size: NA; length: 15; J: TRBJ1-1; V: TRBV27; D: NA; DNA: TGTGCCAGCAGTTTATATGGGAGAATGAACACTGAAGCTTTCTTT; CDR3: CASSLYGRMNTEAFF
size: NA; length: 10; J: TRBJ1-2; V: TRBV20-1; D: NA; DNA: TGCAGTGCTAGTAGCGTTGGCTACACCTTC; CDR3: CSASSVGYTF
size: NA; length: 15; J: TRBJ2-3; V: TRBV5-5; D: TRBD2; DNA: TGTGCCAGCAGCCAGACTAGCGGGCGGTCAGATACGCAGTATTTT; CDR3: CASSQTSGRSDTQYF
size: NA; length: 15; J: TRBJ1-2; V: TRBV18; D: TRBD1; DNA: TGTGCCAGCTCATCCGCTGACAGGGGAAACTATGGCTACACCTTC; CDR3: CASSSADRGNYGYTF
size: NA; length: 14; J: TRBJ1-2; V: TRBV7-3; D: TRBD1; DNA: TGTGCCAGCAGCCCTGGGGACAGTCCCTATGGCTACACCTTC; CDR3: CASSPGDSPYGYTF
size: NA; length: 15; J: TRBJ2-5; V: TRBV6-2/TRBV6-3; D: TRBD1; DNA: TGTGCCAGCAGTAGAAGTCAGGGGGTAGGAGAGACCCAGTACTTC; CDR3: CASSRSQGVGETQYF
size: NA; length: 15; J: TRBJ2-5; V: TRBV4-2; D: TRBD2; DNA: TGTGCCAGCAGCTCCCCCGGGACTAGCGGGGAGACCCAGTACTTC; CDR3: CASSSPGTSGETQYF
size: NA; length: 13; J: TRBJ2-5; V: TRBV2; D: TRBD1; DNA: TGTGCCAGCCATCGACAGGGACAAGAGACCCAGTACTTC; CDR3: CASHRQGQETQYF
size: NA; length: 17; J: TRBJ1-5; V: TRBV28; D: TRBD1; DNA: TGTGCCAGCAGTCCACGTTCGACAGGGAAACGCAATCAGCCCCAGCATTTT; CDR3: CASSPRSTGKRNQPQHF
size: NA; length: 16; J: TRBJ1-2; V: TRBV7-9; D: TRBD1; DNA: TGTGCCAGCAGCAAACAAACCTCCGGGACAGCTTATGGCTACACCTTC; CDR3: CASSKQTSGTAYGYTF
size: NA; length: 13; J: TRBJ2-3; V: TRBV5-1; D: NA; DNA: TGCGCCAGCAGTCGCGGTTACACAGATACGCAGTATTTT; CDR3: CASSRGYTDTQYF
size: few; length: 14; J: TRBJ1-2; V: TRBV4-1; D: NA; DNA: TGCGCCAGCAGCCACCGGCAGGGGTACTATGGCTACACCTTC; CDR3: CASSHRQGYYGYTF